This T cell receptor (beta chain) was found in a study of shared clonotypes between healthy human individuals. Looked up from germline, CDR1 is SGHAT and CDR2 is FQNNGV. There are 18 residues in the CDR3. J gave up 4 bases and V 3 bases, and 15 bases lay outside the gene matches. TCRdb keeps only in-frame clones here, not all; method: immunoSEQ multiplex PCR. Here the sample spans more than 550,000 clones, around 91% being singletons. The V and J genes are TRBV11-2 and TRBJ2-1; 7 bases are a match to TRBD2. The sequence derives from a man younger than 35 in good health. Some clones in this sample may be carry-over from other donors' samples. The sequencing input was memory CD8+ T cells from PBMCs. Stated subset: CD45RO+ cells pooled with CCR7-negative TemRA cells. In DNA, the CDR3 is TGTGCCAGCAGCTTGATTCGTACAACGGGAGCGGGATACAATGAGCAGTTCTTC. This encodes CASSLIRTTGAGYNEQFF. Full variable domain (outside the CDR3, taken from reference TRBV11-2 and TRBJ2-1): EAGVAQSPRYKIIEKRQSVAFWCNPISGHATLYWYQQILGQGPKLLIQFQNNGVVDDSQLPKDRFSAERLKGVDSTLKIQPAKLEDSAVYLCASSLIRTTGAGYNEQFFGPGTRLTVL.